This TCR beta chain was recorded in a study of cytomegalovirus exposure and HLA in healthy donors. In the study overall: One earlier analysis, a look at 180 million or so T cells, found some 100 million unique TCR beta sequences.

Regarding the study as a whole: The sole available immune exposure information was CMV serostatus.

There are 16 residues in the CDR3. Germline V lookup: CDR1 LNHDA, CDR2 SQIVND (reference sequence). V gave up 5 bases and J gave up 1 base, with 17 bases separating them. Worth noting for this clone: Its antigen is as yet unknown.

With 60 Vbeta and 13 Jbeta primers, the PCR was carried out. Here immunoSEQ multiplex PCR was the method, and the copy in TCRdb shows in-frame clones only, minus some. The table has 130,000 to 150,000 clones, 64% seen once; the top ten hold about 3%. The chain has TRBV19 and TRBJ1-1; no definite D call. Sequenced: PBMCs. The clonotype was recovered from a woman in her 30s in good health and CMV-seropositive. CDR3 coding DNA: TGTGCCAGTAGTCACAACTCTTTCCCAGGGAACACTGAAGCTTTCTTT. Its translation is CASSHNSFPGNTEAFF.